Given below is one TCR beta chain in context. The data stem from a study of blood T cell repertoires in COVID-19. Looking at the study overall: T cells, B-cell-depleted T cells, or PBMCs supplied cDNA or gDNA.

Using immunoSEQ multiplex PCR, the repertoire was profiled, and TCRdb retains in-frame clones only, with some absent. The sample includes fewer than 50,000 clones, around 84% seen only once; the top ten take 1.5% to 2%. During active infection, Seattle patients enrolled and were then monitored through disease. The TCR was taken from a man aged 60-69 years with COVID-19, enrolled during active disease. The material sequenced was peripheral blood.

CDR3 DNA sequence: TGTGCCAGTGCGACGGGGGGAACGGCCAACGTCCTGACTTTC. Protein sequence: CASATGGTANVLTF. The gene calls are TRBV19 and TRBJ2-6; TRBD2 matches 7 bases. This CDR3 is built from 14 residues. V lost 8 bases to trimming and J lost 6 bases; unmatched junction nucleotides: 7. Germline V gives CDR1 LNHDA, CDR2 SQIVND (reference sequence).